These T cell receptor beta chains were read from a single sample in a study of OX40 agonist ivuxolimab in advanced cancers. The assay was immunoSEQ multiplex PCR, and TCRdb's table has in-frame clones only and misses some. The sample carries approximately 90,000 clones, about 90% recorded once. The material sequenced was CD4+ or CD8+ T cells sorted from blood, taken in a trial of the OX40 agonist ivuxolimab. These receptors were collected from an adult with an advanced solid tumor such as melanoma, head and neck, liver or kidney cancer. CDR3s include the opening cysteine and the closing phenylalanine or tryptophan. Fields, in order: clone size, D gene, V gene, J gene, CDR3 protein, CDR3 DNA. The D gene is left open where the match is weak. Part of the rows lack a size; the others show once, few, many or a class for expanded clones.

size: once; D: .; V: TRBV6-5; J: TRBJ2-6; CDR3: CASTGTAGANVLTF; DNA: TGTGCCAGCACCGGGACGGCTGGGGCCAACGTCCTGACTTTC
size: .; D: .; V: TRBV6-6; J: TRBJ2-5; CDR3: CASSYSQETQYF; DNA: TGTGCCAGCAGTTACTCCCAGGAGACCCAGTACTTC
size: .; D: .; V: TRBV28; J: TRBJ1-6; CDR3: CASSWGLGNSPLHF; DNA: TGTGCCAGCAGTTGGGGCTTAGGGAATTCACCCCTCCACTTT
size: .; D: .; V: TRBV5-1; J: TRBJ2-5; CDR3: CASSLGRKEETQYF; DNA: TGCGCCAGCAGCTTGGGCCGGAAAGAGGAGACCCAGTACTTC
size: .; D: .; V: TRBV9; J: TRBJ1-3; CDR3: CASSVSGTVGNTIYF; DNA: TGTGCCAGCAGCGTCTCCGGGACGGTTGGAAACACCATATATTTT
size: .; D: TRBD1; V: TRBV12-5; J: TRBJ2-1; CDR3: CASGFSIDRGNRNEQFF; DNA: TGTGCTAGTGGTTTTAGCATAGACAGGGGGAATCGCAATGAGCAGTTCTTC
size: .; D: .; V: TRBV11-3; J: TRBJ2-3; CDR3: CASSVGTSDTQYF; DNA: TGTGCCAGCAGCGTCGGGACGTCAGATACGCAGTATTTT
size: .; D: TRBD2; V: TRBV11-2; J: TRBJ2-7; CDR3: CASSFSSGGLSEQYF; DNA: TGTGCCAGCAGCTTCTCTAGCGGGGGCCTCTCCGAGCAGTACTTC
size: .; D: .; V: TRBV18; J: TRBJ1-1; CDR3: CASSLSQGLLNTEAFF; DNA: TGTGCCAGCTCCCTATCTCAGGGACTTCTGAACACTGAAGCTTTCTTT
size: .; D: .; V: TRBV4-1; J: TRBJ2-7; CDR3: CASRSTSYEQYF; DNA: TGCGCCAGCAGGAGCACCTCCTACGAGCAGTACTTC
size: .; D: TRBD2; V: TRBV28; J: TRBJ2-7; CDR3: CASSLSGRPYEQYF; DNA: TGTGCCAGCAGTCTTAGCGGGAGGCCCTACGAGCAGTACTTC
size: .; D: TRBD1; V: TRBV27; J: TRBJ1-4; CDR3: CASAGTGDEKLFF; DNA: TGTGCCAGCGCCGGGACAGGGGACGAAAAACTGTTTTTT
size: .; D: TRBD1; V: TRBV11-3; J: TRBJ1-1; CDR3: CASAPTGDTEAFF; DNA: TGTGCCAGCGCCCCAACAGGGGACACTGAAGCTTTCTTT
size: .; D: TRBD2; V: TRBV11-3; J: TRBJ2-3; CDR3: CASSLMGGSGTDTQYF; DNA: TGTGCCAGCAGCTTGATGGGCGGGAGCGGTACAGATACGCAGTATTTT
size: .; D: .; V: TRBV4-1; J: TRBJ1-4; CDR3: CASSQDRIGVPATNEKLFF; DNA: TGCGCCAGCAGCCAAGATAGAATAGGGGTCCCTGCAACTAATGAAAAACTGTTTTTT
size: .; D: .; V: TRBV11-3; J: TRBJ2-7; CDR3: CASSTNYEQYF; DNA: TGTGCCAGCAGCACAAACTACGAGCAGTACTTC
size: .; D: .; V: TRBV7-3; J: TRBJ2-5; CDR3: CASHGRGLPREQYF; DNA: TGTGCCAGCCACGGGCGGGGTCTTCCCCGGGAGCAGTACTTC
size: .; D: TRBD1; V: TRBV5-1; J: TRBJ2-6; CDR3: CASSLLGTDGSGANVLTF; DNA: TGCGCCAGCAGCTTGCTCGGGACAGATGGCTCTGGGGCCAACGTCCTGACTTTC
size: .; D: TRBD2; V: TRBV5-4; J: TRBJ2-5; CDR3: CASSLEAVGLAGRQTQYF; DNA: TGTGCCAGCAGCTTGGAGGCTGTCGGACTAGCGGGGAGGCAGACCCAGTACTTC
size: .; D: TRBD2; V: TRBV27; J: TRBJ2-3; CDR3: CATRLAGGDTQYF; DNA: TGTGCCACCCGACTAGCGGGAGGAGATACGCAGTATTTT
size: once; D: .; V: TRBV7-6; J: TRBJ1-4; CDR3: CASSPRTPGSVEKLFF; DNA: TGTGCCAGCAGCCCCCGGACCCCCGGGTCGGTTGAAAAACTGTTTTTT
size: once; D: .; V: TRBV11-2; J: TRBJ2-1; CDR3: CASSLERWGSYNEQFF; DNA: TGTGCCAGCAGCTTAGAAAGGTGGGGCTCCTACAATGAGCAGTTCTTC
size: .; D: .; V: TRBV19; J: TRBJ2-6; CDR3: CASSIVFVASGANVLTF; DNA: TGTGCCAGTAGTATAGTTTTCGTGGCGTCTGGGGCCAACGTCCTGACTTTC
size: .; D: .; V: TRBV28; J: TRBJ2-2; CDR3: CASSLSWGGPTGELFF; DNA: TGTGCCAGCAGCCTGTCTTGGGGCGGACCCACCGGGGAGCTGTTTTTT
size: .; D: .; V: TRBV19; J: TRBJ2-1; CDR3: CASSFGLYNEQFF; DNA: TGTGCCAGTAGTTTCGGATTGTACAATGAGCAGTTCTTC
size: .; D: .; V: TRBV13; J: TRBJ2-1; CDR3: CASSLRVRGEQFF; DNA: TGTGCCAGCAGCTTAAGGGTGCGGGGTGAGCAGTTCTTC
size: once; D: TRBD1; V: TRBV2; J: TRBJ2-5; CDR3: CASSAPGQGKETQYF; DNA: TGTGCCAGCAGTGCCCCGGGACAGGGGAAAGAGACCCAGTACTTC
size: .; D: .; V: TRBV7-9; J: TRBJ2-2; CDR3: CASSPTASAANTGELFF; DNA: TGTGCCAGCAGCCCTACCGCTAGCGCGGCGAACACCGGGGAGCTGTTTTTT